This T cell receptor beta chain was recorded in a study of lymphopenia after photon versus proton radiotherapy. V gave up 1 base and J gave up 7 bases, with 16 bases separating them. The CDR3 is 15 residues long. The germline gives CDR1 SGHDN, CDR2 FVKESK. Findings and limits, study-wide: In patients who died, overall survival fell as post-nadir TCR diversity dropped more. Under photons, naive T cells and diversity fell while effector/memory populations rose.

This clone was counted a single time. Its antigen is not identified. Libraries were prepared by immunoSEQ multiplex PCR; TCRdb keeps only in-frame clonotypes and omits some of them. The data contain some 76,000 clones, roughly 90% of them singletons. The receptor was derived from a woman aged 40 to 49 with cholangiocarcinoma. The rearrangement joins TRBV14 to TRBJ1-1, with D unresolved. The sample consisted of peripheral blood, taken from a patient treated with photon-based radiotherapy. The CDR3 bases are TGTGCCAGCAGCCAAGTAGGAGGTCGCTTGGGTGAAGCTTTCTTT. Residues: CASSQVGGRLGEAFF. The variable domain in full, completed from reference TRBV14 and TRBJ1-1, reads EAGVTQFPSHSVIEKGQTVTLRCDPISGHDNLYWYRRVMGKEIKFLLHFVKESKQDESGMPNNRFLAERTGGTYSTLKVQPAELEDSGVYFCASSQVGGRLGEAFFGQGTRLTVV.